Listed below are T cell receptor beta chains from one sample, sequenced in a study of regulatory T cells in long-lasting Graves disease. TCRdb itself ran the multiplex PCR reads through MiXCR, one entry per CDR3 protein. The table shows 360,000 or so distinct CDR3 sequences, with 15% to 20% occurring only once. These records were also assigned to another study, of T cells in Graves' hyperthyroidism and ophthalmopathy.

The source material was peripheral blood mononuclear cells (PBMCs), sampled at new diagnosis, from a patient treated with antithyroid drugs. The receptors derive from a woman aged 18 to 35 with Graves disease. Both conserved end residues are part of each CDR3. Each record gives: V gene, J gene, D gene, clone size, CDR3 DNA, CDR3 protein. D genes are given only for firm matches. Size is stated for part of the rows, as once, few or many counts, or as a class when the clone is expanded.

v_call: TRBV27; j_call: TRBJ2-1; d_call: -; clone_size: many; cdr3_nt: TGTGCCAGCAGACCCCGGGCTTGGTTGCGGGACAATGAGCAGTTCTTC; cdr3_aa: CASRPRAWLRDNEQFF
v_call: TRBV18; j_call: TRBJ2-7; d_call: -; clone_size: many; cdr3_nt: TGTGCCAGCTTCGCCCGGGAGCGCTCCTACGAGCAGTACTTC; cdr3_aa: CASFARERSYEQYF
v_call: TRBV6-1; j_call: TRBJ2-6; d_call: -; clone_size: -; cdr3_nt: TGTGCCAGCAGCCATAAGGAACGTCGGAACACCTCTCGGGAAGCCAACGTCCTGACTTTC; cdr3_aa: CASSHKERRNTSREANVLTF
v_call: TRBV7-3; j_call: TRBJ1-3; d_call: -; clone_size: -; cdr3_nt: TGTGCCAGCAGCATCGTCATAGGGAACTCTGGAAACACCATATATTTT; cdr3_aa: CASSIVIGNSGNTIYF
v_call: TRBV2; j_call: TRBJ1-2; d_call: TRBD1; clone_size: many; cdr3_nt: TGTGTCTCACAGGGGAACTATGGCTACACCTTC; cdr3_aa: CVSQGNYGYTF
v_call: TRBV7-9; j_call: TRBJ1-2; d_call: TRBD1; clone_size: -; cdr3_nt: TGTGCCAGCAGCGGTGACAGGGGGCTCTACACCTTC; cdr3_aa: CASSGDRGLYTF
v_call: TRBV2; j_call: TRBJ2-7; d_call: TRBD2; clone_size: many; cdr3_nt: TGTGCCAGCAGTGTATCGAGCGGGAGTTACCCCTACGAGCAGTACTTC; cdr3_aa: CASSVSSGSYPYEQYF
v_call: TRBV5-1; j_call: TRBJ2-5; d_call: -; clone_size: many; cdr3_nt: TGCGCCAGCAGGGACCAACAGGCATACCAAGAGACCCAGTACTTC; cdr3_aa: CASRDQQAYQETQYF
v_call: TRBV5-1; j_call: TRBJ1-6; d_call: -; clone_size: many; cdr3_nt: TGCGCCAGCAGCTTGGCCCGGCAGAATTCACCCCTCCACTTT; cdr3_aa: CASSLARQNSPLHF
v_call: TRBV7-2; j_call: TRBJ1-5; d_call: -; clone_size: many; cdr3_nt: TGTGCCAGCAGCCTCAATCCCCAGCAGCCCCAGCATTTT; cdr3_aa: CASSLNPQQPQHF
v_call: TRBV28; j_call: TRBJ2-1; d_call: TRBD2; clone_size: -; cdr3_nt: TGTGCCAGCAGGCTGGGGGGGGGACTAGCAAGTGAGCAGTTCTTC; cdr3_aa: CASRLGGGLASEQFF
v_call: TRBV28; j_call: TRBJ1-5; d_call: -; clone_size: -; cdr3_nt: TGTGCCAGCAACGTGGGGGTCCGCAATCAGCCCCAGCATTTT; cdr3_aa: CASNVGVRNQPQHF
v_call: TRBV20-1; j_call: TRBJ1-6; d_call: -; clone_size: many; cdr3_nt: TGCAGTGCTTACGAACAGTCACCCCTCCACTTT; cdr3_aa: CSAYEQSPLHF
v_call: TRBV2; j_call: TRBJ1-2; d_call: TRBD1; clone_size: few; cdr3_nt: TGTGCCAGCAGGGAGACAGGGGGGAACTATGGCTACACCTTC; cdr3_aa: CASRETGGNYGYTF
v_call: TRBV18; j_call: TRBJ1-1; d_call: -; clone_size: many; cdr3_nt: TGTGCCAGCTCACCAATGGGGGGGACTGAAGCTTTCTTT; cdr3_aa: CASSPMGGTEAFF
v_call: TRBV6-5; j_call: TRBJ2-1; d_call: -; clone_size: many; cdr3_nt: TGTGCCAGCAGTTACCTGGGCGTTTACAATGAGCAGTTCTTC; cdr3_aa: CASSYLGVYNEQFF
v_call: TRBV10-2; j_call: TRBJ2-7; d_call: -; clone_size: -; cdr3_nt: TGCGCCACTGCGACTAGTCACTACGAGCAGTACTTC; cdr3_aa: CATATSHYEQYF
v_call: TRBV27; j_call: TRBJ2-2; d_call: TRBD2; clone_size: many; cdr3_nt: TGTGCCAGTAGAGTCGGGGGGGGCACCGGGGAGCTGTTTTTT; cdr3_aa: CASRVGGGTGELFF
v_call: TRBV28; j_call: TRBJ2-3; d_call: TRBD1; clone_size: many; cdr3_nt: TGTGCCAGCAGCCTCGGGGGACAGGGGAAGGATACGCAGTATTTT; cdr3_aa: CASSLGGQGKDTQYF
v_call: TRBV12-3/TRBV12-4; j_call: TRBJ2-7; d_call: -; clone_size: many; cdr3_nt: TGTGCCAGCAGTGCGACCCGACAAGGCGCCTACGAGCAGTACTTC; cdr3_aa: CASSATRQGAYEQYF
v_call: TRBV18; j_call: TRBJ2-1; d_call: TRBD1; clone_size: many; cdr3_nt: TGTGCCAGCTCGCCCAGACAGGGAAACTACAATGAGCAGTTCTTC; cdr3_aa: CASSPRQGNYNEQFF
v_call: TRBV18; j_call: TRBJ1-5; d_call: -; clone_size: few; cdr3_nt: TGTGCCAGCTCCGAGGGGGGAATTCAGCCCCAGCATTTT; cdr3_aa: CASSEGGIQPQHF